The T cell receptor (beta chain) described here comes from a study of neurological immune-mediated disorders. For the study at large: Of the multiple sclerosis patients, approximately 34 in total, some 30 were relapsing-remitting and 3 were secondary progressive.

Via MiXCR, TCRdb re-called the 5' RACE reads, giving one row per CDR3 protein. The data hold 45,000 to 70,000 distinct CDR3 sequences, with roughly 4.6% observed a single time. This clonotype occurred many times. The germline CDR1 and CDR2 sequences are LGHDT and YNNKEL (reference sequence). The CDR3 totals 14 residues. V was clipped by 5 bases and J by 7 bases; unmatched bases: 4. The specimen was PBMCs. The V call is TRBV3-1, the J call TRBJ1-4; 10 positions match TRBD1. The TCR sequence derives from a man aged 45-65 years with multiple sclerosis. The CDR3 loop reads CASSARDRGEKLFF. The CDR3 DNA is TGTGCCAGCAGCGCCCGGGACAGGGGTGAAAAACTGTTTTTT.